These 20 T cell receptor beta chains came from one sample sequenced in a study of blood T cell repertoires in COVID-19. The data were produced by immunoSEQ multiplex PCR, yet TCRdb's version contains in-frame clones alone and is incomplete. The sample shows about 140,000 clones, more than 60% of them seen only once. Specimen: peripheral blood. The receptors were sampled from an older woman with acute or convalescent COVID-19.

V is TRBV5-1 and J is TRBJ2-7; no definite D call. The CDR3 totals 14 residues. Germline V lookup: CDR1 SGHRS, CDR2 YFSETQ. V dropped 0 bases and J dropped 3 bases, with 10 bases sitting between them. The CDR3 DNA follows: TGCGCCAGCAGCTTGGCCGCAAGGAGCTACGAGCAGTACTTC. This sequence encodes CASSLAARSYEQYF.

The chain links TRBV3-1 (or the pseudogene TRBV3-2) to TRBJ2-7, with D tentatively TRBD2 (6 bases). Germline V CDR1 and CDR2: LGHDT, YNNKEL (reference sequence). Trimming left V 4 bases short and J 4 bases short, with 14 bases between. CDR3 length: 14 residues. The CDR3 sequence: CASSPGLGDYEQYF. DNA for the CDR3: TGTGCCAGCAGCCCGGGACTGGGGGATTACGAGCAGTACTTC.

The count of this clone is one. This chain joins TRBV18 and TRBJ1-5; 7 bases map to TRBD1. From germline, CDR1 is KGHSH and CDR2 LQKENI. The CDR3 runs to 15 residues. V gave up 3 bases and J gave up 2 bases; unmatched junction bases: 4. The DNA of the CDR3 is TGTGCCAGCTCACCGGATGGACAGGGCAATCAGCCCCAGCATTTT. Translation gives CASSPDGQGNQPQHF. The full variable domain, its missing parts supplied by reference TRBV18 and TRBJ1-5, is NAGVMQNPRHLVRRRGQEARLRCSPMKGHSHVYWYRQLPEEGLKFMVYLQKENIIDESGMPKERFSAEFPKEGPSILRIQQVVRGDSAAYFCASSPDGQGNQPQHFGDGTRLSIL.

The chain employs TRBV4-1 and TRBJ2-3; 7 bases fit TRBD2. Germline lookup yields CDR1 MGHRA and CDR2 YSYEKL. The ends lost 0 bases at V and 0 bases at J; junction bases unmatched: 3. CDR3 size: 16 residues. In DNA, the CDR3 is TGCGCCAGCAGCCAAGAGAGTAGCGGGAGCACAGATACGCAGTATTTT. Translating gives CASSQESSGSTDTQYF.

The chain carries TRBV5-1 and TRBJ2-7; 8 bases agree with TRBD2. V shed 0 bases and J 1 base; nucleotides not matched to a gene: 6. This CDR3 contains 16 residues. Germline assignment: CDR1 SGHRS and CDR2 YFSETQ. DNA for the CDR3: TGCGCCAGCAGCTTGGTTAGGGCGGGAGGATCCTACGAGCAGTACTTC. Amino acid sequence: CASSLVRAGGSYEQYF.

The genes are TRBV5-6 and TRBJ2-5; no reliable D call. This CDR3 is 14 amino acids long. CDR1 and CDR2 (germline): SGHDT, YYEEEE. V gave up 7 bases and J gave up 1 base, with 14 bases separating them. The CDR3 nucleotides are TGTGCCAGCGGCCTCTTGGTATCCCAAGAGACCCAGTACTTC. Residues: CASGLLVSQETQYF.

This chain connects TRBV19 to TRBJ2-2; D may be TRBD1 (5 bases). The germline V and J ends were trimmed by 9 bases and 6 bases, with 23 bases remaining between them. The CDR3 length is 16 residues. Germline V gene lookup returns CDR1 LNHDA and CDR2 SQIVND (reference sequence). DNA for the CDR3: TGTGCCAGCCTATCCCCGGGCAGGGAAGGCGCCGGGGAGCTGTTTTTT. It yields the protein CASLSPGREGAGELFF.

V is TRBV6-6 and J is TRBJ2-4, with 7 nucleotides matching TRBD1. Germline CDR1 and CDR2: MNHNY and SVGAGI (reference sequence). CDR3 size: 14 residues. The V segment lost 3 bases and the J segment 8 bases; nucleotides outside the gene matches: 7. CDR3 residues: CASSYTRGTDIQYF. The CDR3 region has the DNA TGTGCCAGCAGTTATACTCGTGGGACAGACATTCAGTACTTC.

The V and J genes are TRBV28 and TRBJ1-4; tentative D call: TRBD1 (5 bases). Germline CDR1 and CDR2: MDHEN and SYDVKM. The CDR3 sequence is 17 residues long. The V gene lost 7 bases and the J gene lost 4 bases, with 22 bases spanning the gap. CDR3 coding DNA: TGTGCCAGCACCTCCCCCTCGGGGGGAGGGTTTAATGAAAAACTGTTTTTT. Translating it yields CASTSPSGGGFNEKLFF.

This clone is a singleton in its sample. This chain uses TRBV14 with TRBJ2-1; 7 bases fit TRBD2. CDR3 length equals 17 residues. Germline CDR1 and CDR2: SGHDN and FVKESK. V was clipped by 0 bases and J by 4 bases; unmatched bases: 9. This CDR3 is CASSQEWLAVSYNEQFF. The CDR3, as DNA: TGTGCCAGCAGCCAAGAATGGCTAGCGGTTTCTTACAATGAGCAGTTCTTC.

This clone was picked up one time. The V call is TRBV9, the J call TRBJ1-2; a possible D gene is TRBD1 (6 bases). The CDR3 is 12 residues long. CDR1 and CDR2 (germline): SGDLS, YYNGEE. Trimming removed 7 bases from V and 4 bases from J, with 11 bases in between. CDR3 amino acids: CASVDRSYGYTF. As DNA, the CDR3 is TGTGCCAGCGTCGACAGGTCCTATGGCTACACCTTC.

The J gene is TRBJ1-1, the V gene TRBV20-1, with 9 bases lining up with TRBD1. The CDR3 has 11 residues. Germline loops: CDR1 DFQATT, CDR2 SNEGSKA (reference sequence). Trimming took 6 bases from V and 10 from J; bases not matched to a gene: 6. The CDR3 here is CSANRDRVAFF. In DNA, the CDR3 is TGCAGTGCAAACCGGGACAGGGTAGCTTTCTTT.

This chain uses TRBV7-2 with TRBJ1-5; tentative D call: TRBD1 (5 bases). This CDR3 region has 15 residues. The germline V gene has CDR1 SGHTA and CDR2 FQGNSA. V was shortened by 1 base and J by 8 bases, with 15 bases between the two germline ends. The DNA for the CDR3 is TGTGCCAGCAGCTTAGTAGGAGGGGAAGCGGAGCCCCAGCATTTT. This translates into CASSLVGGEAEPQHF.

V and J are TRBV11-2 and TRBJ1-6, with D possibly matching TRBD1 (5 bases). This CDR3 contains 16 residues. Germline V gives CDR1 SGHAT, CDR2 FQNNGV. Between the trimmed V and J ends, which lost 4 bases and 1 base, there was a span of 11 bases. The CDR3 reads CASSSGRVSYNSPLHF. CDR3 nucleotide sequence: TGTGCCAGCAGCTCCGGCAGGGTTTCCTATAATTCACCCCTCCACTTT.

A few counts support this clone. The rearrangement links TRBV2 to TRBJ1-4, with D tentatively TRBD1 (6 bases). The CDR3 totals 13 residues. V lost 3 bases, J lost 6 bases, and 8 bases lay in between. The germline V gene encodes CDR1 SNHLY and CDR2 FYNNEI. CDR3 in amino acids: CASSDTGYEKLFF. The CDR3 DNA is TGTGCCAGCAGTGACACAGGGTATGAAAAACTGTTTTTT.

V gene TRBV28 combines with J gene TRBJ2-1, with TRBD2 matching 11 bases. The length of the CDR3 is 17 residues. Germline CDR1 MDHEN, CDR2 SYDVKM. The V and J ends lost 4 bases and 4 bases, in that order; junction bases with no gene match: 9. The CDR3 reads CASSSLPRTSGYNEQFF. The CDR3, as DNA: TGTGCCAGCAGTTCATTGCCCCGGACTAGCGGGTACAATGAGCAGTTCTTC. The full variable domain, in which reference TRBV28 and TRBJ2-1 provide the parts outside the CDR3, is DVKVTQSSRYLVKRTGEKVFLECVQDMDHENMFWYRQDPGLGLRLIYFSYDVKMKEKGDIPEGYSVSREKKERFSLILESASTNQTSMYLCASSSLPRTSGYNEQFFGPGTRLTVL.

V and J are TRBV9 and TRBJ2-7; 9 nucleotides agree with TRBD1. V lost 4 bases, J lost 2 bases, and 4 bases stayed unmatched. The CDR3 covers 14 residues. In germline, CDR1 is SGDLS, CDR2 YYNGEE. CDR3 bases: TGTGCCAGCAGCCCGGGGACAGGGACCTACGAGCAGTACTTC. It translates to CASSPGTGTYEQYF.

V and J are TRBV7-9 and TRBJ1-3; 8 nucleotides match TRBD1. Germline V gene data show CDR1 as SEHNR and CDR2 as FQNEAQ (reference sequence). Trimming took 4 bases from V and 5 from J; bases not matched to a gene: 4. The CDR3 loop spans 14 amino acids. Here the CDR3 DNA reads TGTGCCAGCAGCTACGGGACAGGAAGAAACACCATATATTTT. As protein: CASSYGTGRNTIYF.

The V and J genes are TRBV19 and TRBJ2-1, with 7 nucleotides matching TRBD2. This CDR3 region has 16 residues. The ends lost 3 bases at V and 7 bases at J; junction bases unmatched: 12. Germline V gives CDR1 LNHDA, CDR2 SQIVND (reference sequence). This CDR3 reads CASSIRGRALRNEQFF. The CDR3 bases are TGTGCCAGTAGTATTCGGGGGAGGGCCCTTCGGAATGAGCAGTTCTTC.

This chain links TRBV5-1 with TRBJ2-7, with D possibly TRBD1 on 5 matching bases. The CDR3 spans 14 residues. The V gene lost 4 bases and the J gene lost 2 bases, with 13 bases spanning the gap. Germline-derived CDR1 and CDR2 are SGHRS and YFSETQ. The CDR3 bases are TGCGCCAGCAGCCCCGACATGGGGCCCTACGAGCAGTACTTC. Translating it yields CASSPDMGPYEQYF.